The present T cell receptor beta chain was sequenced within a study of T cells in localized non-small cell lung cancer. Repertoires were generated with immunoSEQ multiplex PCR, while TCRdb's copy carries only in-frame clones and drops some. The table has tens of thousands of clones, 70% to 90% seen once. For this clone: Antigen unknown.

Study-wide findings and caveats: Tumor showed lower T cell clonality than uninvolved adjacent lung, where it was highest. Heterogeneity is still possible, as just one tumor region was sequenced.

There are 13 residues in the CDR3. The germline V gene has CDR1 ENHRY and CDR2 SYGVKD. The trim removed 6 bases at V and 5 bases at J, leaving 4 bases unmatched. The sequence was obtained from a woman aged 35 to 75 with stage I squamous cell lung carcinoma. The sample was peripheral blood, taken before any cancer treatment. The V gene is TRBV10-3, the J gene TRBJ1-5; the match to TRBD1 covers 7 bases. CDR3 nucleotides: TGTGCCATCAGCGGGGGGACAGATCAGCCCCAGCATTTT. Encoded protein: CAISGGTDQPQHF.